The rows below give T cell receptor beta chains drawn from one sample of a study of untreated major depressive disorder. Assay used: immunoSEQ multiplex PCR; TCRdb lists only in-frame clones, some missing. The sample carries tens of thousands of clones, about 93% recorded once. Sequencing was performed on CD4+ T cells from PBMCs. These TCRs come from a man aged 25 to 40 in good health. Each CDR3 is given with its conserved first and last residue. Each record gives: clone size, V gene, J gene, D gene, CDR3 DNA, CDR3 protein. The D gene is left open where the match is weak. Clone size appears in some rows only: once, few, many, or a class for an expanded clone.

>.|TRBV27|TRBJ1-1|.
TGTGCCAGCACAAGACCGGGATCGAACACTGAAGCTTTCTTT
CASTRPGSNTEAFF
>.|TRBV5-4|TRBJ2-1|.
TGTGCCAGCAGCTTCGGTTTGGGCCTCTCCTACAATGAGCAGTTCTTC
CASSFGLGLSYNEQFF
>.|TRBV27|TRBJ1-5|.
TGTGCCAGCGGGATCAATCAGCCCCAGCATTTT
CASGINQPQHF
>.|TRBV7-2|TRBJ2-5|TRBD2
TGTGCCAGCAGCTTAGGGACTAGCGGGAGGAGGAGGGGTGAGACCCAGTACTTC
CASSLGTSGRRRGETQYF
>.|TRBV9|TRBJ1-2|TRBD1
TGTGCCAGCAGCGTAGAAGCAGGGGGAAATGGCTACACCTTC
CASSVEAGGNGYTF
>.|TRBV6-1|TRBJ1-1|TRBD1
TGTGCCAGCAGTGGAAGGCAGGGGGGCACTGAAGCTTTCTTT
CASSGRQGGTEAFF
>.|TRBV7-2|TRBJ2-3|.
TGTGCCAGCAGCAGAGCGTGGCGAACAGATACGCAGTATTTT
CASSRAWRTDTQYF
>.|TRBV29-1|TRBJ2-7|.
TGCAGCTCATCAGGCGGCGAGCAGTACTTC
CSSSGGEQYF
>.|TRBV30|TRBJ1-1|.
TGTGCCTGGAGTGGTTCGGTGTTGAACACTGAAGCTTTCTTT
CAWSGSVLNTEAFF
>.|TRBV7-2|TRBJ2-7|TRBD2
TGTGCCAGCAGCTTAGACATAGCGGGCGCGCGGGAGCAGTACTTC
CASSLDIAGAREQYF
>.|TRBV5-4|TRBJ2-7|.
TGTGCCAGCAGCTTGGTTTCGGGGAGCACCTACGAGCAGTACTTC
CASSLVSGSTYEQYF
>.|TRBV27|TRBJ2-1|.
TGTGCCAGCAGTTTCGGGCTTTACAATGAGCAGTTCTTC
CASSFGLYNEQFF
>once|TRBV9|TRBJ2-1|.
TGTGCCAGCAGCGTAGTTAGTAGCGGTTACAATGAGCAGTTCTTC
CASSVVSSGYNEQFF
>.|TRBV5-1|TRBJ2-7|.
TGCGCCAGCAGCGGGGGCGGACCCTACGAGCAGTACTTC
CASSGGGPYEQYF
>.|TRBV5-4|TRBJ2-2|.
TGTGCCAGCAGCTTGGCCGATGAGACTACCGGGGAGCTGTTTTTT
CASSLADETTGELFF
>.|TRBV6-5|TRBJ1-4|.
TGTGCCAGCAGTACTACGGGGCACTATGAAAAACTGTTTTTT
CASSTTGHYEKLFF
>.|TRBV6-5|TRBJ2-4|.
TGTGCCAGCAGTTTCAGGGGTTCCGGCATTCAGTACTTC
CASSFRGSGIQYF
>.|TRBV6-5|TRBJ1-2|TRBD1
TGTGCCAGCAGTCCCGCGACAGGGGGATGGTATGGCTACACCTTC
CASSPATGGWYGYTF
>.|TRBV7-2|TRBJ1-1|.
TGTGCCAGCAGCTTAGGGCCCGCCCGAGGGGCTTTCTTT
CASSLGPARGAFF
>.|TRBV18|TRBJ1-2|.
TGTGCCAGCTCACCAAAGAGCCTCTATGGCTACACCTTC
CASSPKSLYGYTF
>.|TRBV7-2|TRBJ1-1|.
TGTGCCAGCAGCTTAGAAGCTTTCTTT
CASSLEAFF
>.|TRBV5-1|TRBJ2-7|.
TGCGCCAGCAGCTTGGCCGATCAGGGAGGAGGGACCTACGAGCAGTACTTC
CASSLADQGGGTYEQYF
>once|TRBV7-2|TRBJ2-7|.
TGTGCCAGCAGCTTAACTCGGGGCAGGACCTACGAGCAGTACTTC
CASSLTRGRTYEQYF
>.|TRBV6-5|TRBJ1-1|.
TGTGCCAGCAATTCATGGGGAACTGAAGCTTTCTTT
CASNSWGTEAFF